This T cell receptor (beta chain) stems from a study of blood T cell repertoires in COVID-19 (dated by TCRdb to between 2020 and 2021). Concerning the study at large: Samples from collaborators originated in the United States, Italy and Spain and spanned both the acute and convalescent phases of COVID-19. The material from the prospective study consisted of cDNA or gDNA derived from T cells, B-cell-depleted T cells, or PBMCs. Deeply sampled blood TCRbeta repertoires from subjects exposed to, actively infected with, or recovered from COVID-19 were included in the dataset. The repertoires were released in a freely available public database meant as a resource for research on the immune response to SARS-CoV-2. Samples were obtained from the ongoing ImmuneRACE study (first 160 participants) and from 1,254 subjects provided by 6 global collaborators. The sample metadata nearly always contained a de-identified subject ID, COVID-19 status, age in years and sex. Where available, HLA class I and class II types were taken from metadata supplied by the sample provider and were not determined by assay-based typing. On the study overall, not on this receptor specifically: Clinical and demographic metadata were provided uncurated, with the amount varying by source and participant.

Enrolling through a virtual design, the prospective study's participants ranged in age from roughly 18 to 95 years and lived across more than 20 United States geographic areas. To assign participants to cohorts, the prospective study relied on clinical history that participants themselves reported in a screening survey and a study questionnaire. For ImmuneRACE Cohort 3, a participant was defined as recovered based on two consecutive negative NP/OP PCR tests, clearance by a healthcare professional, or resolution of symptoms. In the prospective study, mobile phlebotomists collected whole blood, serum and a nasopharyngeal or oropharyngeal swab from each participant. Participants in the prospective study had the option to provide additional blood draws and questionnaires over a roughly two-month period. Prospective study blood samples were shipped either frozen or at room temperature before DNA extraction.

For this clone: No cognate antigen has been identified for it. No quality values exist for individual bases; no much larger clone is one base distant.

The V and J ends are trimmed by 6 bases and 4 bases, leaving 10 bases between them. Looking up the germline V gene yields CDR1 MDHEN and CDR2 SYDVKM. The CDR3 numbers 14 residues from cysteine through phenylalanine. Of all the DNA, just the CDR3 is kept, 42 bases in frame from base 1. TCRbeta CDR3 regions were amplified from genomic DNA by means of the immunoSEQ Assay, a bias-controlled multiplex PCR. The authors processed their data as follows. The number of nucleated cells in each sample was estimated by amplification of reference gene primers within the assay. To quantify the absolute abundance of each unique TCRbeta CDR3 rearrangement, sequence reads were collapsed and filtered. For each sample, productive Simpson clonality was calculated by taking the square root of Simpson's diversity index across productive rearrangements. TCRdb mirrors the immuneACCESS table, restricted to in-frame sequences. Some clones are absent from its copies; in checked studies, under half trace to an unresolved V gene, and the reason for the others is unknown. V and J calls and clone size follow that table, whereas D and trimming were derived from the DNA. In all, the sample holds 360,000 or so clones, and more than 85% of those were seen once. Together, the top ten hold 3% of the sample.

The sequence came from a woman aged 25 to 39 who had recovered from COVID-19. The sequenced sample consisted of PBMCs or T cells enriched from blood (not recorded which). This sequence uses TRBV28 and TRBJ1-6; the D segment could be TRBD1, given 6 matching bases. The CDR3: CASRPGVYNSPLHF. The base sequence is TGTGCCAGCAGGCCAGGGGTGTATAATTCACCCCTCCACTTT.